This T cell receptor beta chain was observed in a study of T-cell reconstitution after alpha-beta-depleted transplantation in children. CDR3 size: 19 residues. The V segment lost 10 bases and the J segment 2 bases; nucleotides outside the gene matches: 24. CDR1 LGHDT and CDR2 YNNKEL come from the germline V gene (reference sequence). Researchers prepared the TCRbeta library using unique molecular identifiers, the study reports. TCRdb redid the calling of the PCR reads with MiXCR, one entry per CDR3 protein. The data show 230,000 or so distinct CDR3 sequences, with 9.7% seen just once and approximately 5% held by the top ten.

The rearrangement uses TRBV3-1 and TRBJ1-2; TRBD1 aligns across 8 bases. Sequences were derived from PBMCs from the stem cell graft donor, sampled from the stem cell graft. The source is a human donor who donated a stem cell graft to a child with SCID. The CDR3 nucleotides are TGTGCCACCTGCCAAGAGGGGGGGACAGGTGACTCTTTCAACTATGGCTACACCTTC. Its protein is CATCQEGGTGDSFNYGYTF.